This TCR beta chain was obtained from a study of cytotoxic CD8 clonotypes in ibrutinib-treated CLL. Whole-study results and caveats: For progressing versus sustained-remission patients, sampling times were not the same. Age-matched healthy donor levels were exceeded by baseline clonality, which tracked circulating CD8+ T-cell counts.

V was cut by 7 bases and J by 3 bases, with 14 bases left in between. Germline-derived CDR1 and CDR2 are SGHTA and FQGNSA. There are 14 residues in the CDR3. Measured with immunoSEQ multiplex PCR; TCRdb has only the in-frame clones, and not every one. The data show over 110,000 clones, roughly 90% seen once. On this clone: Its antigen is unidentified.

The receptor was derived from a human donor with chronic lymphocytic leukemia. Sequencing was performed on PBMCs, taken after 12 months of ibrutinib treatment. J is TRBJ2-3 and V is TRBV7-2; D gene uncertain. CDR3 nucleotides: TGTGCCAGCATAGTTTACGTGGGAACAGATACGCAGTATTTT. This sequence encodes CASIVYVGTDTQYF.